These T cell receptor beta chains were read from a single sample in a study of patients and donors after allogeneic stem cell transplantation. TCRdb called the RT-PCR reads again in MiXCR, with one record for every CDR3 protein. This sample has hundreds of thousands of distinct CDR3 sequences, with 16% found just once. Sequenced sample: blood, either unsorted or a sorted T cell fraction (not recorded which). The receptors shown here come from a human donor who was either an allogeneic HSCT recipient or a stem cell or donor lymphocyte infusion donor (not recorded which). It is not recorded whose cells these are; they may come from a transplant donor. Both conserved end residues are trimmed from each CDR3. Each record gives: clone size, V gene, D gene, J gene, CDR3 protein. The D gene is left open where the match is weak. The size field is filled for only some rows; it gives once, few, many or a size class.

-	TRBV18	-	TRBJ1-4	ASSPVGAEEKLF
-	TRBV4-3	TRBD2	TRBJ2-2	ASSQVDSGGQNTGELF
few	TRBV7-7	-	TRBJ2-1	ASSQIRSSYNEQF
many	TRBV12-3/TRBV12-4	-	TRBJ1-2	ASSSQPSRGYT
many	TRBV4-1	-	TRBJ2-7	ASSQDGLVFAEQY
-	TRBV6-1	TRBD1	TRBJ1-5	ASSTTKTGWGGSNQPQH
-	TRBV9	TRBD2	TRBJ2-2	ASSPPPGRGGTGELF
-	TRBV6-5	-	TRBJ2-2	ASSWGLPSDTGELF
-	TRBV28	-	TRBJ1-6	ASSLYRVLGSPLH
once	TRBV11-1	-	TRBJ2-7	ASSTGTQIYEQY
many	TRBV6-5	-	TRBJ2-1	ASSYSNRPYNEQF
few	TRBV7-9	TRBD1	TRBJ1-2	ASSRDRGTGGYT
many	TRBV7-8	TRBD2	TRBJ2-1	ASSSSGSRDNEQF
few	TRBV5-1	TRBD1	TRBJ2-1	ASSPRGTLSYNEQF
-	TRBV3-1	TRBD2	TRBJ2-2	ASSQERRPSGNTGELF
-	TRBV18	-	TRBJ1-1	ASSQSRTVLNTEAF
many	TRBV21-1	-	TRBJ1-6	ASSPRPLH
few	TRBV10-3	TRBD1	TRBJ2-7	AISGGQGRGEQY
few	TRBV27	-	TRBJ2-1	ASSSPPRGAGSYNEQF
few	TRBV5-5	TRBD1	TRBJ1-5	ASSLAGDRINQPQH
few	TRBV5-1	-	TRBJ1-1	ASMRDRLNTEAF
-	TRBV11-1	-	TRBJ2-7	ASSLDGGFEGLEQY
many	TRBV6-5	TRBD1	TRBJ2-7	ASSYLDRSYEQY
-	TRBV12-3/TRBV12-4	TRBD1	TRBJ1-5	ASNSEEGAETQH
few	TRBV20-1	-	TRBJ2-5	SARGLAETQY
-	TRBV6-1	-	TRBJ2-7	ASSVGSLAFSYEQY
-	TRBV9	-	TRBJ1-2	ASSVGTPNYGYT
many	TRBV15	-	TRBJ2-1	ATSRARRVNEQF
few	TRBV9	-	TRBJ2-3	ASSVQTGSSDTQY
few	TRBV4-1	TRBD2	TRBJ2-1	ASSPGRGTSTYNEQF
-	TRBV20-1	TRBD2	TRBJ2-3	SAPGTSGTSTDTQY
-	TRBV18	TRBD2	TRBJ2-1	ASSPPGGGLAGIQQF
-	TRBV29-1	-	TRBJ2-1	SVHGHNEQF
once	TRBV20-1	TRBD2	TRBJ2-7	SARAGGFYEQY
-	TRBV20-1	TRBD1	TRBJ1-3	SAPDRGEGNTIY
few	TRBV9	-	TRBJ2-2	ASSVVVPGELF
-	TRBV5-1	-	TRBJ2-5	ASSLNRQETQY
few	TRBV5-6	-	TRBJ2-7	ASSFRDPTSYEQY
medium-sized	TRBV11-2	-	TRBJ2-7	ASSLGVGVSSYEQY
-	TRBV5-1	TRBD1	TRBJ1-2	ASIVIPRDSGGYT